A selection of T cell receptor beta chains follows, all from one sample in a study of blood T cell repertoires in COVID-19. Using immunoSEQ multiplex PCR, the repertoire was profiled, and TCRdb retains in-frame clones only, with some absent. The profile shows 75,000 to 90,000 clones, under 95% of them singletons. The sequenced material came from peripheral blood. The source is a human donor in a cohort sampled during active COVID-19. The CDR3 runs from the conserved cysteine through the conserved F or W. For some rows the clone size is stated as once, few or many, or as a class when expanded; others skip it.

clone_size: once; j_call: TRBJ1-1; v_call: TRBV6-2/TRBV6-3; cdr3_aa: CASSEDRVAFF
clone_size: NA; j_call: TRBJ2-7; v_call: TRBV5-4; cdr3_aa: CASSSGGDRVYEQYF
clone_size: NA; j_call: TRBJ2-1; v_call: TRBV7-2; cdr3_aa: CASIGGQGFNEQFF
clone_size: NA; j_call: TRBJ2-3; v_call: TRBV10-2; cdr3_aa: CASSESEGLVDTQYF
clone_size: NA; j_call: TRBJ1-2; v_call: TRBV4-3; cdr3_aa: CASSQDGEGQGREYTF
clone_size: NA; j_call: TRBJ2-7; v_call: TRBV4-3; cdr3_aa: CASSRLAGANYEQYF
clone_size: once; j_call: TRBJ2-6; v_call: TRBV10-3; cdr3_aa: CAISGQGHSLSGANVLTF
clone_size: many; j_call: TRBJ2-7; v_call: TRBV5-1; cdr3_aa: CASSLVGVYEQYF
clone_size: NA; j_call: TRBJ2-7; v_call: TRBV11-2; cdr3_aa: CASSRTGFYEQYF
clone_size: NA; j_call: TRBJ1-2; v_call: TRBV4-1; cdr3_aa: CASSRQGLGYGYTF
clone_size: NA; j_call: TRBJ2-7; v_call: TRBV19; cdr3_aa: CASSYRDRGYEQYF
clone_size: NA; j_call: TRBJ2-5; v_call: TRBV5-1; cdr3_aa: CASSFRPPWQGAIQETQYF
clone_size: NA; j_call: TRBJ2-3; v_call: TRBV27; cdr3_aa: CASSTPGGAGTDTQYF
clone_size: NA; j_call: TRBJ2-5; v_call: TRBV24-1; cdr3_aa: CAPWGEETQYF
clone_size: NA; j_call: TRBJ1-4; v_call: TRBV3-1/TRBV3-2; cdr3_aa: CASSQDWLRNEKLFF
clone_size: NA; j_call: TRBJ1-1; v_call: TRBV2; cdr3_aa: CASSDGTLSTEAFF
clone_size: few; j_call: TRBJ1-4; v_call: TRBV3-1/TRBV3-2; cdr3_aa: CASSQDTLGNEKLFF
clone_size: NA; j_call: TRBJ2-1; v_call: TRBV12-5; cdr3_aa: CASGLVGRQGIGNEQFF
clone_size: NA; j_call: TRBJ2-7; v_call: TRBV12-3/TRBV12-4; cdr3_aa: CASSTQGAHEQYF
clone_size: NA; j_call: TRBJ1-2; v_call: TRBV4-3; cdr3_aa: CASSQDLGSSYTF
clone_size: NA; j_call: TRBJ1-6; v_call: TRBV9; cdr3_aa: CASSVGRGGAGGSPLHF
clone_size: NA; j_call: TRBJ1-2; v_call: TRBV7-8; cdr3_aa: CASSASGTGGVYGYTF
clone_size: few; j_call: TRBJ2-7; v_call: TRBV2; cdr3_aa: CASTPVTAYSKQYF
clone_size: NA; j_call: TRBJ2-4; v_call: TRBV11-2; cdr3_aa: CASSLSRGLAKNIQYF
clone_size: NA; j_call: TRBJ2-1; v_call: TRBV6-2/TRBV6-3; cdr3_aa: CASSYSSDPGSYNEQFF
clone_size: NA; j_call: TRBJ1-2; v_call: TRBV6-5; cdr3_aa: CASSPMGLRGYTF
clone_size: few; j_call: TRBJ2-5; v_call: TRBV5-1; cdr3_aa: CASSLVLTGETQYF
clone_size: NA; j_call: TRBJ1-3; v_call: TRBV12-3/TRBV12-4; cdr3_aa: CASSTGAGNTIYF
clone_size: once; j_call: TRBJ1-1; v_call: TRBV11-2; cdr3_aa: CASSLVSSEAFF
clone_size: few; j_call: TRBJ2-7; v_call: TRBV7-3; cdr3_aa: CASSQVRGGEQYF
clone_size: NA; j_call: TRBJ1-2; v_call: TRBV20-1; cdr3_aa: CSASNSYNYGYTF
clone_size: NA; j_call: TRBJ2-7; v_call: TRBV5-1; cdr3_aa: CASSSEPNSYEQYF
clone_size: NA; j_call: TRBJ2-3; v_call: TRBV7-7; cdr3_aa: CASSRGLAGANPSTDTQYF
clone_size: NA; j_call: TRBJ1-4; v_call: TRBV10-1; cdr3_aa: CASSSTRGEKLFF
clone_size: NA; j_call: TRBJ2-7; v_call: TRBV27; cdr3_aa: CASSLPPGQGSYEQYF
clone_size: NA; j_call: TRBJ2-7; v_call: TRBV19; cdr3_aa: CASTKQGGDGYEQYF
clone_size: once; j_call: TRBJ1-1; v_call: TRBV5-4; cdr3_aa: CASGSRTGDTEAFF
clone_size: NA; j_call: TRBJ2-3; v_call: TRBV10-3; cdr3_aa: CAISESGRQVTDTQYF
clone_size: NA; j_call: TRBJ1-1; v_call: TRBV7-3; cdr3_aa: CASSLGTFTEAFF
clone_size: NA; j_call: TRBJ1-1; v_call: TRBV3-1/TRBV3-2; cdr3_aa: CASTPVGESEAFF
clone_size: NA; j_call: TRBJ2-1; v_call: TRBV7-3; cdr3_aa: CASSPLAGGPDEQFF
clone_size: NA; j_call: TRBJ2-5; v_call: TRBV11-2; cdr3_aa: CASSSQGETQYF
clone_size: NA; j_call: TRBJ2-3; v_call: TRBV5-1; cdr3_aa: CASSLALGRGGGDTQYF
clone_size: NA; j_call: TRBJ1-1; v_call: TRBV9; cdr3_aa: CASSPGQMNTEAFF
clone_size: NA; j_call: TRBJ2-7; v_call: TRBV27; cdr3_aa: CASSSTPGHTYEQYF
clone_size: once; j_call: TRBJ2-5; v_call: TRBV7-9; cdr3_aa: CASSAGLFGQTQYF
clone_size: NA; j_call: TRBJ2-1; v_call: TRBV4-3; cdr3_aa: CASSQEFRTSNNEQFF
clone_size: NA; j_call: TRBJ2-2; v_call: TRBV11-2; cdr3_aa: CASRPPGGTTGELFF
clone_size: NA; j_call: TRBJ2-2; v_call: TRBV7-6; cdr3_aa: CASSWDSIAGELFF
clone_size: NA; j_call: TRBJ2-7; v_call: TRBV11-2; cdr3_aa: CASSTEPLRGYEQYF
clone_size: once; j_call: TRBJ2-1; v_call: TRBV6-2/TRBV6-3; cdr3_aa: CASSYRSGGATYNEQFF
clone_size: NA; j_call: TRBJ1-6; v_call: TRBV6-1; cdr3_aa: CASSEQQGARNSPLHF
clone_size: few; j_call: TRBJ1-6; v_call: TRBV4-3; cdr3_aa: CASSQDQGLSPLHF